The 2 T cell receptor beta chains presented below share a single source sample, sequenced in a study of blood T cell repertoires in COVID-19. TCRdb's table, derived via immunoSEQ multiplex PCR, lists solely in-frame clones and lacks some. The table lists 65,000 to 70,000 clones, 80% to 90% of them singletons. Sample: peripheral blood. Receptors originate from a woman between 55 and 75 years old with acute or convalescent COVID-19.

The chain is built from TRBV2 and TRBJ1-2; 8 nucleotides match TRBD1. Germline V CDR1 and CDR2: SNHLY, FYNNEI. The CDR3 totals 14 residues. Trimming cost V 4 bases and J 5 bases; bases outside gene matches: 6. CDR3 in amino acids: CASSGQGARYGYTF. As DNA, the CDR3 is TGTGCCAGCAGTGGCCAGGGGGCTAGATATGGCTACACCTTC.

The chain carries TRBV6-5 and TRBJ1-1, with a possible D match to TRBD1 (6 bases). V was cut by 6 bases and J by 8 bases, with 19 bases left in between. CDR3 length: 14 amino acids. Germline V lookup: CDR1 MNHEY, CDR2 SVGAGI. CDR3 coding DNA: TGTGCCAGCAGAAAAACAGGGACGCGGGTGGAAGCTTTCTTT. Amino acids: CASRKTGTRVEAFF.